The T cell receptor (beta chain) described here comes from a study of beta chain features in type 1 diabetes. This CDR3 spans 17 amino acids. Germline lookup yields CDR1 SGHTA and CDR2 FQGNSA. Germline trimming cut 3 bases from V and 0 bases from J; bases unmatched to any gene: 7. Study results and limitations: A potential influence of HLA type upon TCRB rearrangement remained unresolved herein. The study found moderately but significantly shorter TCRB CDR3s in all four CD4+ subsets of Type 1 diabetes patients.

Points on this clone: What it recognizes is unknown.

The isolated RNA, all of it, was reverse transcribed, so expressed TCRB transcripts were what got sequenced. Stem cell-like memory T cell samples were sequenced, and they averaged approximately 990,000 reads. The repertoire was sequenced with immunoSEQ multiplex PCR; TCRdb's copy has only in-frame clones and lacks some. The profile covers about 15,000 clones, with around two fifths appearing a single time and over 0.45% taken by the ten largest. The receptor's source is a woman in her thirties or forties in good health. Sample: stem cell memory CD4+ T cells from blood. This chain joins TRBV7-2 and TRBJ2-3; 9 bases match TRBD2. In DNA, the CDR3 is TGTGCCAGCAGCTTCGTCGGGACTAGCTTAAGCACAGATACGCAGTATTTT. This codes for CASSFVGTSLSTDTQYF.